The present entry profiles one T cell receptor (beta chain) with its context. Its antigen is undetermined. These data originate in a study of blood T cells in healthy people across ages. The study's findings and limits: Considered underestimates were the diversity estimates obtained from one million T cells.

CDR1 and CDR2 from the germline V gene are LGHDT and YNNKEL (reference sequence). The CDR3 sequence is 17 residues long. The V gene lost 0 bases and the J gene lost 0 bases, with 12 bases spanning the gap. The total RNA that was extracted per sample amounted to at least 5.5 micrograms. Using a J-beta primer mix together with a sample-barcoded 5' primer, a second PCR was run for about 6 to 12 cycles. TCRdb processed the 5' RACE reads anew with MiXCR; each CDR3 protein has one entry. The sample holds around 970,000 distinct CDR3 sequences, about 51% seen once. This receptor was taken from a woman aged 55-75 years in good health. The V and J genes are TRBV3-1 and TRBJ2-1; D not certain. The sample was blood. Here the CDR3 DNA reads TGTGCCAGCAGCCAAGATCTCCGGATGAGCTCCTACAATGAGCAGTTCTTC. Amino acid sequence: CASSQDLRMSSYNEQFF.